Below are 8 T cell receptor beta chains sequenced from a single sample in a study of T cell repertoires in aging, cancer and after chemotherapy. Multiplex touch-down PCR with TRB-A/B primers amplified rearranged V-D-J TRB sequences. TCRdb re-analysed the multiplex PCR reads in MiXCR, keeping a single row per CDR3 protein. The repertoire holds about 5,500 distinct CDR3 sequences, with roughly 29% as singletons. Peripheral blood genomic DNA, not sorted cells or RNA, was the template. The specimen sequenced was blood. All receptors derive from a human donor in good health.

The chain carries TRBV29-1 and TRBJ2-5, with 8 bases that match TRBD1. The germline V gene has CDR1 SQVTM and CDR2 ANQGSEA. V shed 4 bases, J shed 5 bases, and the junction held 6 bases outside the gene matches. This CDR3 comprises 13 residues. The CDR3 loop is CSVGGQAGETQYF. In nucleotides, the CDR3 is TGCAGCGTTGGGGGACAGGCCGGTGAGACCCAGTACTTC.

The rearrangement joins TRBV5-4 to TRBJ1-2, with D tentatively TRBD1 (6 bases). This CDR3 comprises 13 residues. From germline, CDR1 is SGHNT and CDR2 YYREEE (reference sequence). V lost 4 bases, J lost 8 bases, and 15 bases lay in between. CDR3 sequence: CASSLGGARGYTF. CDR3 sequence (DNA): TGTGCCAGCAGCCTGGGGGGGGCGCGAGGCTACACCTTC.

In its sample, this clonotype was seen a few times. The V call is TRBV5-1, the J call TRBJ2-5; tentative D call: TRBD1 (5 bases). The CDR3 is 17 residues long. Germline values: CDR1 SGHRS, CDR2 YFSETQ. Trimming stripped 1 base from V and 1 base from J, with 17 bases between. The CDR3 sequence: CASSLFHEAGSQETQYF. The CDR3 coding sequence is TGCGCCAGCAGCTTGTTTCATGAGGCAGGGTCCCAAGAGACCCAGTACTTC.

This clonotype was seen a few times. The chain uses TRBV12-3 or TRBV12-4 and TRBJ2-2; TRBD1 or TRBD2 may be the D gene (6 bases each). Between the trimmed V and J ends, which lost 1 base and 5 bases, there was a span of 11 bases. This CDR3 region has 15 residues. This CDR3 is CASSLGGAQTGELFF. CDR3 DNA: TGTGCCAGCAGTTTAGGGGGGGCCCAGACCGGGGAGCTGTTTTTT.

This clonotype was detected once. This chain connects TRBV14 to TRBJ1-1; D not resolved. The CDR3 extends over 12 amino acids. The germline V gene has CDR1 SGHDN and CDR2 FVKESK. V was cut by 8 bases and J by 1 base, with 8 bases left in between. CDR3 protein: CASGRSNTEAFF. The CDR3 DNA reads as TGTGCCAGCGGTAGGTCGAACACTGAAGCTTTCTTT. Full variable domain (missing parts from reference TRBV14 and TRBJ1-1): EAGVTQFPSHSVIEKGQTVTLRCDPISGHDNLYWYRRVMGKEIKFLLHFVKESKQDESGMPNNRFLAERTGGTYSTLKVQPAELEDSGVYFCASGRSNTEAFFGQGTRLTVV.

This clonotype came up a few times. The chain joins TRBV6-2 or TRBV6-3 to TRBJ2-1; 13 bases match TRBD2. Germline V gene lookup returns CDR1 MNHEY and CDR2 SVGEGT. This CDR3 comprises 17 residues. Losses at the gene ends were 6 bases for V and 6 bases for J; bases not matched to a gene: 11. The CDR3 region is CASRISGLAGLRNEQFF. The CDR3 nucleotides read TGTGCCAGCAGGATCTCGGGACTAGCGGGATTACGCAATGAGCAGTTCTTC.

This chain uses TRBV27 with TRBJ1-2, with D maybe TRBD1 (5 bases). The length of the CDR3 is 14 residues. In germline, CDR1 is MNHEY, CDR2 SMNVEV (reference sequence). Between the trimmed V and J ends, which lost 3 bases and 5 bases, there was a span of 13 bases. The CDR3: CASSFAGGAYGYTF. The CDR3 DNA is TGTGCCAGCAGTTTTGCGGGGGGAGCTTATGGCTACACCTTC.

This clonotype ranks as medium-sized. The CDR3 region has the DNA TGTGCCAGCAGCTTAAGCGGGCTAGCGGGGGGCGATACGCAGTATTTT. As protein: CASSLSGLAGGDTQYF. The genes are TRBV5-4 and TRBJ2-3, with 11 bases identical to TRBD2. CDR3 length: 16 amino acids. Germline V CDR1 and CDR2: SGHNT, YYREEE (reference sequence). J gave up 6 bases and V 2 bases, and 8 bases lay outside the gene matches. The whole variable domain, remainder taken from reference TRBV5-4 and TRBJ2-3, is ETGVTQSPTHLIKTRGQQVTLRCSSQSGHNTVSWYQQALGQGPQFIFQYYREEENGRGNFPPRFSGLQFPNYSSELNVNALELDDSALYLCASSLSGLAGGDTQYFGPGTRLTVL.